Described below is a single T cell receptor (beta chain) sequence and its context. Per the original methods: Amplification with reference gene primers provided the estimates of nucleated cell counts. Sequenced by immunoSEQ multiplex PCR; TCRdb stores in-frame clones only, minus some. The D gene and trimming were derived from the DNA, and the V and J assignments and clone size from that table. The table has nearly 250,000 clones, roughly 88% seen once. The sample originates from a study of blood T cell repertoires in COVID-19. Across the whole study: Nucleic acid was either cDNA or gDNA, and it came from T cells, B-cell-depleted T cells, or PBMCs.

The TCR was taken from a woman aged 45-65 years who had recovered from COVID-19. Sequenced sample: PBMCs or T cells enriched from blood (not recorded which).

This CDR3 reads CASSEGTSGTYEQYF. For the CDR3, the DNA is TGTGCCAGCAGTGAAGGGACTAGCGGAACCTACGAGCAGTACTTC. This rearrangement joins TRBV2 to TRBJ2-7; 10 bases agree with TRBD2. The CDR3 has 15 residues. Trimming at V came to 1 base and at J to 2 bases, leaving 2 bases not matched to a gene. The V gene's germline CDR1 is SNHLY and CDR2 FYNNEI.